This TCR beta chain was recovered during a study of shared clonotypes between healthy human individuals. This CDR3 is built from 14 residues. Trimming took off 2 bases at V and 1 base at J, with 8 bases between the two ends. Germline values: CDR1 SGHAT, CDR2 FQDESV (reference sequence). Repertoires were generated with immunoSEQ multiplex PCR, while TCRdb's copy carries only in-frame clones and drops some. Of under 750,000 clones in the sample, 72% were seen once. Sequenced sample: memory CD4+ T cells sorted from blood. This sample's subset: CD45RA-negative fraction. This sequence originates from a woman younger than 45 in good health. The gene calls are TRBV11-1 and TRBJ2-5, with a tentative D call TRBD1 (6 bases). The CDR3 DNA reads as TGTGCCAGCAGCTTAATACAGGGCCAAGAGACCCAGTACTTC. Residues: CASSLIQGQETQYF.